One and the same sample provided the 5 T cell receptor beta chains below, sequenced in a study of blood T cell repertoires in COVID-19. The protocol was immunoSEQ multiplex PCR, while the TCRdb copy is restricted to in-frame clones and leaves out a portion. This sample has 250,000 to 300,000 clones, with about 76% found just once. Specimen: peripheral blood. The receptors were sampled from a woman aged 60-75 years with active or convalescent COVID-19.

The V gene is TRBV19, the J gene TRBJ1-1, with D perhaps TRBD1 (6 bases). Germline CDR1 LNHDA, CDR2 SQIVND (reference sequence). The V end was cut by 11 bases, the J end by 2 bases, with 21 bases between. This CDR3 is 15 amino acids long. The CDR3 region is CASQLGAAINTEAFF. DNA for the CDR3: TGTGCCTCCCAATTGGGGGCGGCGATAAACACTGAAGCTTTCTTT.

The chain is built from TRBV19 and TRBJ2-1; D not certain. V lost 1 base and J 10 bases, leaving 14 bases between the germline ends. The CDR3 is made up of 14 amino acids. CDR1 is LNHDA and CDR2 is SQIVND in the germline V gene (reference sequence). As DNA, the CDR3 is TGTGCCAGTAGTATAGTGGGCCCAACAACGGAGCAGTTCTTC. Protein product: CASSIVGPTTEQFF.

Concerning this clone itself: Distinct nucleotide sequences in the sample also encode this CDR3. CDR3 nucleotides: TGTGCCAGCAGCTTGAGTCCCATACTTTACTCCTACAATGAGCAGTTCTTC. Its protein product is CASSLSPILYSYNEQFF. The chain employs TRBV5-8 and TRBJ2-1; unclear D gene. The germline gives CDR1 SGHTS, CDR2 YDEGEE. The CDR3 contains 17 residues. Trimming left V 1 base short and J 0 bases short, with 14 bases between.

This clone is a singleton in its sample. CDR3 region: CASSPDMHTEAFF. CDR3 nucleotides: TGTGCCAGCTCACCTGACATGCACACTGAAGCTTTCTTT. The rearrangement joins TRBV18 to TRBJ1-1, with D unclear. Per germline, CDR1 KGHSH and CDR2 LQKENI. This CDR3 is 13 amino acids long. Trimming left V 3 bases short and J 3 bases short, with 8 bases between.

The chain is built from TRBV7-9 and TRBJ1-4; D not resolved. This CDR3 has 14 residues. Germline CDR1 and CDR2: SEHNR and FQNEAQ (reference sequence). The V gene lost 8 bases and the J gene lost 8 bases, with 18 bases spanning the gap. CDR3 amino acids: CASGPREFEEKLFF. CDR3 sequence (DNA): TGTGCCAGCGGCCCTCGGGAGTTTGAGGAAAAACTGTTTTTT.